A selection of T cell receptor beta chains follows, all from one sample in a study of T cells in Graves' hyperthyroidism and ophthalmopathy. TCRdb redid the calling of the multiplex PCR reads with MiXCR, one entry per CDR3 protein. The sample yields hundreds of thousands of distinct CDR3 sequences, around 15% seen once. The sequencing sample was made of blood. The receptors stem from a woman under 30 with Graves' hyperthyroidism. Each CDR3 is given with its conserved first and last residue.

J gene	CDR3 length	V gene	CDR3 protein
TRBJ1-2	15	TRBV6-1	CATTRTGFDGYGYTF
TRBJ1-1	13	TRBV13	CASSPAHGTEAFF
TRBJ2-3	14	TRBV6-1	CASSSPPIGYTQYF
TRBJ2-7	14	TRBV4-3	CASSQAGGPYEQYF
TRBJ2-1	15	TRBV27	CASSFGGNDYNEQFF
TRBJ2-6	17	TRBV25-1	CASSEYSGQSGANVLTF
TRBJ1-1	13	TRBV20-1	CSAKMAGAWGAFF
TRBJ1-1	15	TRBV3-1	CASSQDLGAGTEAFF
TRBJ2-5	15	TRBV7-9	CASTISTGIRETQYF
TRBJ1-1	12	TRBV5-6	CASSWTNTEAFF
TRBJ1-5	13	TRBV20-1	CSAQGPVNQPQHF
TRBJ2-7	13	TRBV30	CAWAPDYIHEQYF
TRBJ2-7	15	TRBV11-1	CASSFVHGSTYEQYF
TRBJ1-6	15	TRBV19	CASQQRGQGNSPLHF
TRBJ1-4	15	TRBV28	CASSPPPGGGEKLFF
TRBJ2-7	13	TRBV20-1	CSARHRGGDEQYF
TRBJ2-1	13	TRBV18	CASSPRGHNEQFF
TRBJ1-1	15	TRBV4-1	CASSQGIEEGPEAFF
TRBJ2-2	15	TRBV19	CASMSLAVRTGELFF
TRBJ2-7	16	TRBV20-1	CSASLRDKQGIYEQYF
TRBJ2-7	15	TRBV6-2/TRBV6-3	CASSYSRSLPYEQYF
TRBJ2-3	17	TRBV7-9	CASSQVIAGGRTDTQYF
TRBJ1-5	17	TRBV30	CAWSSGRKSLSNQPQHF
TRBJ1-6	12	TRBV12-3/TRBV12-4	CASRYWTSALHF
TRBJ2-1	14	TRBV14	CASSQDRGLDEQFF
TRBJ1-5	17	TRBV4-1	CASSLHSSGSYNQPQHF
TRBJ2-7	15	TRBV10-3	CAISQNQDTSYEQYF